Below are 24 T cell receptor beta chains sequenced from a single sample in a study of control samples from healthy donors and cancer patients. Sequencing used immunoSEQ multiplex PCR; TCRdb keeps in-frame clones, though not all of them. The sample includes over 60,000 clones, 85% seen only once; the top ten take 4.5% to 6%. The sample taken for sequencing was blood. All receptors come from a man between 40 and 49 years old in good health.

This clone appeared a few times. This chain joins TRBV28 and TRBJ1-6; D is perhaps TRBD1 (5 bases). There are 14 residues in the CDR3. Germline values: CDR1 MDHEN, CDR2 SYDVKM. The V end was cut by 5 bases, the J end by 12 bases, with 17 bases between. Written as DNA, the CDR3 is TGTGCCAGCAGTGCTACCTCCCGGGGGATACCCCTCCACTTT. As protein: CASSATSRGIPLHF.

The chain uses TRBV28 and TRBJ1-4; TRBD1 aligns across 8 bases. The V gene's germline CDR1 is MDHEN and CDR2 SYDVKM. V gave up 6 bases and J gave up 7 bases; unmatched junction bases: 7. This CDR3 is 14 amino acids long. The CDR3 loop reads CASSPVTGAEKLFF. In DNA form, the CDR3 reads TGTGCCAGCAGCCCCGTGACAGGGGCTGAAAAACTGTTTTTT.

Note on this clone: At one end, the junction sequence differs from germline, possibly due to a read error. The chain employs TRBV7-2 and TRBJ2-1, with 9 bases aligning to TRBD1. Germline CDR1 and CDR2: SGHTA and FQGNSA. CDR3 length: 12 residues. DNA for the CDR3: TGTGCCAGCAGCTCAGACGGGACAGGGCTAATCTTC. Its protein is CASSSDGTGLIF.

V is TRBV11-2 and J is TRBJ1-6, with D unclear. Trimming left V 3 bases short and J 9 bases short, with 3 bases between. There are 11 residues in the CDR3. Germline CDR1 is SGHAT and CDR2 is FQNNGV. DNA of the CDR3: TGTGCCAGCAGCTTGGGTTCACCCCTCCACTTT. Encoded protein: CASSLGSPLHF.

This chain links TRBV5-6 with TRBJ1-3; TRBD1 matches at 11 bases. V trimming: 2 bases; J trimming: 5 bases; junction bases outside the gene matches: 6. CDR3 length: 16 amino acids. Germline assignment: CDR1 SGHDT and CDR2 YYEEEE. The CDR3 sequence: CASSFGQGALRNTIYF. CDR3 nucleotides: TGTGCCAGCAGCTTTGGACAGGGGGCTTTGAGAAACACCATATATTTT.

The chain recombines TRBV27 with TRBJ2-7, with 9 bases that match TRBD2. Per germline, CDR1 MNHEY and CDR2 SMNVEV (reference sequence). The CDR3 has 18 amino acids. V lost 5 bases to trimming and J lost 4 bases; unmatched junction nucleotides: 18. The CDR3 DNA follows: TGTGCCAGCAGTCCCCGGGTGGTAGCGGGAGCGGTTTCGTACGAGCAGTACTTC. Amino acid sequence: CASSPRVVAGAVSYEQYF.

The chain has TRBV4-1 and TRBJ1-1, with no clear D. V lost 0 bases to trimming and J lost 0 bases, with 5 bases between them. Germline CDR1 is MGHRA and CDR2 is YSYEKL. The CDR3 sequence is 14 residues long. The CDR3 region is CASSQDLVNTEAFF. The CDR3 region has the DNA TGCGCCAGCAGCCAAGATCTCGTGAACACTGAAGCTTTCTTT.

DNA for the CDR3: TGCGCCAGCAGCCAAGATAACTACTACACCGGGGAGCTGTTTTTT. This translates into CASSQDNYYTGELFF. V and J are TRBV4-3 and TRBJ2-2; D is undetermined. Germline V gene lookup returns CDR1 LGHNA and CDR2 YSLEER. This CDR3 spans 15 amino acids. Between the trimmed V and J ends, which lost 0 bases and 3 bases, there was a span of 8 bases.

The V and J genes are TRBV12-5 and TRBJ1-1, with a tentative D call TRBD1 (5 bases). CDR3 length: 11 amino acids. Per the germline V gene, CDR1 is LGHNT and CDR2 is FRNRAP. The ends were cut back, 6 bases at V and 9 bases at J, with 11 bases in the middle. This chain's CDR3 is CASGRDRKAFF. As DNA, the CDR3 is TGTGCTAGTGGAAGGGACCGAAAAGCTTTCTTT.

This clone is a singleton in its sample. The V gene is TRBV4-2, the J gene TRBJ2-7; D is undetermined. This CDR3 has 11 residues. V was shortened by 3 bases and J by 8 bases, with 8 bases between the two germline ends. CDR1 and CDR2 from the germline V gene are LGHNA and YNFKEQ. Here the CDR3 reads CASSHPFQQYF. The DNA for the CDR3 is TGTGCCAGCAGCCATCCCTTTCAGCAGTACTTC.

The chain combines TRBV3-1 (or the pseudogene TRBV3-2) with TRBJ2-2; D ambiguous. The CDR3 is 14 residues long. The germline gives CDR1 LGHDT, CDR2 YNNKEL (reference sequence). With 4 bases removed from V and 5 bases from J, the gap between germline ends came to 11 bases. The CDR3 sequence is CASSPPSETGELFF. CDR3 bases: TGTGCCAGCAGCCCCCCCTCAGAAACCGGGGAGCTGTTTTTT.

The chain recombines TRBV5-1 with TRBJ1-4; maybe TRBD1 (5 bases). V dropped 4 bases and J dropped 8 bases, with 18 bases sitting between them. The CDR3 runs 15 residues. Looked up from germline, CDR1 is SGHRS and CDR2 is YFSETQ. Written as DNA, the CDR3 is TGCGCCAGCAGCACCCTCGGCCAGGGAAGCGAAAAACTGTTTTTT. Its translation: CASSTLGQGSEKLFF.

This chain links TRBV4-3 with TRBJ1-2, with 9 bases identical to TRBD1. This CDR3 spans 16 amino acids. With 2 bases clipped from V and 2 bases from J, the junction kept 6 bases outside the gene matches. CDR1 and CDR2 (germline): LGHNA, YSLEER. The CDR3 protein is CASSQIPTGGNYGYTF. The DNA of the CDR3 is TGCGCCAGCAGCCAAATACCGACAGGGGGGAACTATGGCTACACCTTC.

The CDR3 reads CASSPGVNQPQHF. In DNA form, the CDR3 reads TGTGCCAGCAGCCCGGGGGTCAATCAGCCCCAGCATTTT. The chain joins TRBV7-3 to TRBJ1-5; D may be TRBD1 (5 bases). V was cut by 5 bases and J by 3 bases, with 8 bases left in between. The CDR3 totals 13 residues. Germline loops: CDR1 SGHTA, CDR2 FQGTGA.

This clone showed up just a few times. The V and J genes are TRBV7-8 and TRBJ2-5; the D gene is possibly TRBD1 (5 bases). V lost 1 base to trimming and J lost 5 bases, with 11 bases between them. The CDR3 loop spans 14 amino acids. Germline CDR1 is SGHVS and CDR2 is FQNEAQ. The CDR3 spells CASSLESGWETQYF. The CDR3 region has the DNA TGTGCCAGCAGCTTAGAATCAGGGTGGGAGACCCAGTACTTC.

The V gene is TRBV7-8, the J gene TRBJ1-5; D call uncertain. The CDR3 contains 12 residues. Germline CDR1 SGHVS, CDR2 FQNEAQ. Between the trimmed V and J ends, which lost 5 bases and 7 bases, there was a span of 9 bases. CDR3 sequence reads: CASSPLDQPQHF. The CDR3 coding sequence is TGTGCCAGCAGCCCACTAGACCAGCCCCAGCATTTT.

A remark on this clone: The junction does not match germline at one end; this may be a read error. This rearrangement joins TRBV4-1 to TRBJ1-1; TRBD1 might be the D (5 bases). The CDR3 contains 14 residues. Germline V gene sequence: CDR1 MGHRA, CDR2 YSYEKL. CDR3 loop: CPSCGTGRGTEAFF. In DNA form, the CDR3 reads TGCCCCAGCTGTGGGACTGGGCGCGGCACTGAAGCTTTCTTT.

The rearrangement uses TRBV19 and TRBJ2-1, with D tentatively TRBD2 (6 bases). The V end was cut by 3 bases, the J end by 2 bases, with 20 bases between. Germline CDR1 LNHDA, CDR2 SQIVND (reference sequence). The length of the CDR3 is 18 residues. CDR3 sequence reads: CASSIRAGYARPYNEQFF. CDR3 bases: TGTGCCAGTAGTATCCGGGCGGGGTACGCGCGGCCCTACAATGAGCAGTTCTTC.

The chain has TRBV7-3 and TRBJ2-1; a weak D match, TRBD2 (5 bases). Germline values: CDR1 SGHTA, CDR2 FQGTGA. CDR3 size: 18 residues. Trimming shortened V by 1 base and J by 0 bases, and 16 bases separated the two germline ends. In nucleotides, the CDR3 is TGTGCCAGCAGCTTAATAGGCGGGCGGCCGAGCTCCTACAATGAGCAGTTCTTC. As protein: CASSLIGGRPSSYNEQFF.

V gene TRBV6-5 combines with J gene TRBJ2-5; the D is unclear. CDR3 length: 12 amino acids. Looked up from germline, CDR1 is MNHEY and CDR2 is SVGAGI. V lost 4 bases, J lost 5 bases, and 8 bases lay in between. The CDR3 protein is CASSSRKETQYF. The DNA of the CDR3 is TGTGCCAGCAGTTCAAGGAAGGAGACCCAGTACTTC.

In regard to this clone: Other DNA sequences within the sample encode an identical CDR3. The chain recombines TRBV4-3 with TRBJ2-5; perhaps TRBD1 as D (6 bases). The V and J ends lost 0 bases and 5 bases respectively, with 10 bases between them. The CDR3 length is 14 residues. Germline V gene data show CDR1 as LGHNA and CDR2 as YSLEER. The CDR3 sequence is CASSQDTGKETQYF. The CDR3 nucleotides read TGCGCCAGCAGCCAAGATACAGGGAAGGAGACCCAGTACTTC.

The J gene is TRBJ2-2, the V gene TRBV18, with TRBD2 matching 9 bases. CDR1 and CDR2 (germline): KGHSH, LQKENI. Losses at the gene ends were 1 base for V and 3 bases for J; bases not matched to a gene: 9. This CDR3 comprises 18 residues. The CDR3 region has the DNA TGTGCCAGCTCACCACGGGTAGCGGGAGTCGGCGACACCGGGGAGCTGTTTTTT. This sequence encodes CASSPRVAGVGDTGELFF.

V is TRBV28 and J is TRBJ1-2; D is possibly TRBD1 (6 bases). The CDR3 is 12 residues long. Germline V gene sequence: CDR1 MDHEN, CDR2 SYDVKM. With 4 bases removed from V and 7 bases from J, the gap between germline ends came to 10 bases. The DNA for the CDR3 is TGTGCCAGCAGTTCAACAGGGTTTGGCTACACCTTC. Its translation is CASSSTGFGYTF.

The chain combines TRBV18 with TRBJ2-7; no clear D. The CDR3 extends over 15 amino acids. The germline CDR1 and CDR2 sequences are KGHSH and LQKENI. V lost 3 bases to trimming and J lost 2 bases, with 14 bases between them. The CDR3 is CASSPWQALTYEQYF. For the CDR3, the DNA is TGTGCCAGCTCACCTTGGCAGGCGTTAACCTACGAGCAGTACTTC.